The 14 T cell receptor beta chains below all came from one sample that was sequenced in a study of cytomegalovirus exposure and HLA in healthy donors. The PCR contained 60 Vbeta and 13 Jbeta primers. Here immunoSEQ multiplex PCR was the method, and the copy in TCRdb shows in-frame clones only, minus some. The profile shows about 4,500 clones, over 70% of them singletons. The sample comprised PBMCs. The origin of the receptors is a middle-aged woman in good health and CMV-seropositive.

This clone was observed a handful of times. The V call is TRBV18, the J call TRBJ2-5, with a possible D match to TRBD1 (6 bases). Germline loops: CDR1 KGHSH, CDR2 LQKENI. The V end lost 0 bases, the J end lost 3 bases, and 8 bases lay between the germline ends. This CDR3 is 14 amino acids long. CDR3 bases: TGTGCCAGCTCACCACCGGGACAAAAAGAGACCCAGTACTTC. Protein sequence: CASSPPGQKETQYF. Filled out from reference TRBV18 and TRBJ2-5, the complete variable domain reads NAGVMQNPRHLVRRRGQEARLRCSPMKGHSHVYWYRQLPEEGLKFMVYLQKENIIDESGMPKERFSAEFPKEGPSILRIQQVVRGDSAAYFCASSPPGQKETQYFGPGTRLLVL.

The chain links TRBV28 to TRBJ1-4, with D uncertain. The CDR3 is 13 residues long. Trimming took off 5 bases at V and 7 bases at J, with 11 bases between the two ends. Germline V lookup: CDR1 MDHEN, CDR2 SYDVKM. The CDR3 DNA is TGTGCCAGCAGTCCCCTACGTAGTGAAAAACTGTTTTTT. It is translated as CASSPLRSEKLFF.

The genes are TRBV30 and TRBJ1-1; no clear D gene. This CDR3 comprises 12 residues. V was cut by 1 base and J by 1 base, with 4 bases left in between. Per germline, CDR1 GTSNPN and CDR2 SVGIG (reference sequence). Here the CDR3 DNA reads TGTGCCTGGAGTGAACAGAACACTGAAGCTTTCTTT. It translates to CAWSEQNTEAFF. The complete variable domain, with remaining parts taken from reference TRBV30 and TRBJ1-1, reads SQTIHQWPATLVQPVGSPLSLECTVEGTSNPNLYWYRQAAGRGLQLLFYSVGIGQISSEVPQNLSASRPQDRQFILSSKKLLLSDSGFYLCAWSEQNTEAFFGQGTRLTVV.

V usage is TRBV18 and J usage is TRBJ2-1; 9 nucleotides align to TRBD2. The CDR3 is 16 residues long. The germline gives CDR1 KGHSH, CDR2 LQKENI. The ends lost 5 bases at V and 4 bases at J; junction bases unmatched: 9. CDR3 sequence: CASSAPGLAGYNEQFF. The DNA of the CDR3 is TGTGCCAGCTCAGCTCCGGGACTAGCTGGTTACAATGAGCAGTTCTTC.

This chain connects TRBV6-4 to TRBJ2-5; 13 bases are a match to TRBD2. The CDR3 spans 15 residues. With V trimmed by 5 bases and J by 5 bases, 5 bases remained unmatched. Per germline, CDR1 MRHNA and CDR2 SNTAGT. In DNA, the CDR3 is TGTGCCAGCAGTCGGACTAGCGGGGGCGGGGAGACCCAGTACTTC. It translates to CASSRTSGGGETQYF.

The gene calls are TRBV28 and TRBJ1-5; no clear D. The CDR3 extends over 15 amino acids. The V gene lost 7 bases and the J gene lost 3 bases, with 16 bases spanning the gap. Germline V lookup: CDR1 MDHEN, CDR2 SYDVKM. CDR3 loop: CASIPSTGYNQPQHF. The DNA for the CDR3 is TGTGCCAGCATTCCCTCGACGGGGTACAATCAGCCCCAGCATTTT.

The chain carries TRBV28 and TRBJ1-2; D is uncertain. This CDR3 contains 14 residues. Germline assignment: CDR1 MDHEN and CDR2 SYDVKM. V was clipped by 2 bases and J by 8 bases, with 15 bases between them. CDR3: CASSLDEGAAGYTF. In DNA form, the CDR3 reads TGTGCCAGCAGTTTAGATGAAGGAGCAGCAGGCTACACCTTC.

CDR3 DNA: TGTGCCAGCAGTGTCTCGCTGCCAGGTATGAACACTGAAGCTTTCTTT. This gives the protein CASSVSLPGMNTEAFF. The V call is TRBV25-1, the J call TRBJ1-1, with D hard to call. Germline loops: CDR1 MGHDK, CDR2 SYGVNS. The length of the CDR3 is 16 residues. V was pared by 4 bases and J by 0 bases, with 15 bases between.

The V call is TRBV10-3, the J call TRBJ1-2, with 9 bases matching TRBD1. CDR3 length equals 16 residues. V was pared by 1 base and J by 7 bases, with 10 bases of the junction left unmatched. Germline V gene data show CDR1 as ENHRY and CDR2 as SYGVKD. The DNA of the CDR3 is TGTGCCATCAGTGAGTTTCCGGGACAGGGAGTGTCTGGCTACACCTTC. Residues: CAISEFPGQGVSGYTF.

This clone was recorded only once. This chain links TRBV9 with TRBJ1-2, with D maybe TRBD1 (6 bases). V gave up 4 bases and J gave up 5 bases, with 15 bases separating them. CDR3 length equals 14 residues. CDR1 SGDLS and CDR2 YYNGEE come from the germline V gene. DNA of the CDR3: TGTGCCAGCAGCCCACAGTGGGGGCCATATGGCTACACCTTC. Translated, it gives CASSPQWGPYGYTF.

V gene TRBV30 combines with J gene TRBJ2-4; weak D call: TRBD2 (6 bases). The CDR3 covers 13 residues. Trimming left V 0 bases short and J 8 bases short, with 11 bases between. CDR1 is GTSNPN, CDR2 SVGIG, per germline (reference sequence). CDR3 bases: TGTGCCTGGAGTGTAGGCCCGGGGGACATTCAGTACTTC. It is translated as CAWSVGPGDIQYF.

The gene calls are TRBV30 and TRBJ1-1; possibly TRBD1 for D (6 bases). CDR1 is GTSNPN and CDR2 is SVGIG in the germline V gene (reference sequence). The CDR3 contains 13 residues. Trimming stripped 0 bases from V and 5 bases from J, with 10 bases between. In nucleotides, the CDR3 is TGTGCCTGGAGTGTGGGACACGGGACTGAAGCTTTCTTT. This sequence encodes CAWSVGHGTEAFF. Full variable domain (remainder filled in from reference TRBV30 and TRBJ1-1): SQTIHQWPATLVQPVGSPLSLECTVEGTSNPNLYWYRQAAGRGLQLLFYSVGIGQISSEVPQNLSASRPQDRQFILSSKKLLLSDSGFYLCAWSVGHGTEAFFGQGTRLTVV.

This chain connects TRBV13 to TRBJ1-5; D ambiguous. Germline assignment: CDR1 PRHDT and CDR2 FYEKMQ (reference sequence). The ends were cut back, 5 bases at V and 9 bases at J, with 11 bases in the middle. The CDR3 sequence is 12 residues long. The chain's CDR3 is CASSLDGGPQHF. DNA of the CDR3: TGTGCCAGCAGCCTAGACGGCGGGCCCCAGCATTTT.

This sequence joins TRBV30 and TRBJ2-5; maybe TRBD2 (5 bases). V was trimmed by 5 bases and J by 5 bases, leaving 12 bases between them. The CDR3 spans 12 residues. Germline CDR1 reads GTSNPN; CDR2 reads SVGIG (reference sequence). The CDR3 sequence: CAWARWRETQYF. The CDR3, as DNA: TGTGCCTGGGCGAGATGGAGGGAGACCCAGTACTTC.